This TCR beta chain was captured by sequencing in a study of CD8 T cells in ankylosing spondylitis. Points from the study as a whole: Seemingly distinctive of ankylosing spondylitis blood was a TCR beta motif formed by eight highly homologous variants.

This clonotype was picked up many times. Its antigen is currently unknown. TCRdb redid the calling of the 5' RACE reads with MiXCR, one entry per CDR3 protein. The sample holds under 550,000 distinct CDR3 sequences, more than 25% seen once. Germline V gives CDR1 SQVTM, CDR2 ANQGSEA. This CDR3 contains 13 residues. Trimming at V came to 4 bases and at J to 4 bases, leaving 5 bases not matched to a gene. The sequence derives from a male donor with ankylosing spondylitis. Material for sequencing was blood, either unsorted or a sorted T cell fraction (not recorded which). The chain has TRBV29-1 and TRBJ2-5; TRBD1 matches 8 bases. CDR3 region: CSVGQGRGETQYF. In DNA, the CDR3 is TGCAGCGTTGGACAGGGGAGAGGAGAGACCCAGTACTTC.